This is a list of T cell receptor beta chains from one sample in a study of shared clonotypes between healthy human individuals. The method was immunoSEQ multiplex PCR; TCRdb's version includes in-frame clones alone and lacks a portion of them. The profile shows around 1,900,000 clones, about 93% of them singletons. The sequenced sample was naive CD8+ T cells from PBMCs. The receptors originated from a man aged 18 to 29 in good health. Some clones in this sample may be carry-over from other donors' samples. CDR3s include the opening cysteine and the closing phenylalanine or tryptophan. A D gene is named only where the DNA matches it firmly. Only part of the rows carry a size: once, few, many, or a class if the clone is expanded.

>TRBD1|TRBJ2-5|TRBV28|.
CASSPRQGPIQETQYF
TGTGCCAGCAGTCCACGACAGGGACCGATCCAAGAGACCCAGTACTTC
>.|TRBJ2-3|TRBV7-3|.
CASSQATSRPQADTQYF
TGTGCCAGCAGCCAAGCTACTAGCAGACCCCAGGCGGATACGCAGTATTTT
>.|TRBJ1-1|TRBV6-1|.
CASSDQPQGTEAFF
TGTGCCAGCAGTGACCAACCTCAGGGGACTGAAGCTTTCTTT
>.|TRBJ2-7|TRBV9|.
CASSVGVGDEQYF
TGTGCCAGCAGCGTAGGAGTAGGGGACGAGCAGTACTTC
>.|TRBJ2-5|TRBV18|.
CASSPARDQETQYF
TGTGCCAGCTCACCAGCGAGGGACCAAGAGACCCAGTACTTC
>TRBD2|TRBJ2-2|TRBV28|.
CASSFSREAPNTGELFF
TGTGCCAGCAGTTTTTCGCGGGAGGCCCCCAACACCGGGGAGCTGTTTTTT
>.|TRBJ1-2|TRBV9|.
CASRLTDGTDYGYTF
TGTGCCAGCAGATTGACCGACGGGACGGACTATGGCTACACCTTC
>.|TRBJ2-7|TRBV29-1|.
CSVEDFVDSHYEQYF
TGCAGCGTTGAAGATTTCGTGGACAGCCACTACGAGCAGTACTTC
>.|TRBJ2-2|TRBV4-1|once
CASSQDLRAGELFF
TGCGCCAGCAGCCAAGATCTGAGGGCCGGGGAGCTGTTTTTT
>.|TRBJ2-3|TRBV29-1|.
CSVPIADYTDTQYF
TGCAGCGTTCCGATAGCGGACTACACAGATACGCAGTATTTT